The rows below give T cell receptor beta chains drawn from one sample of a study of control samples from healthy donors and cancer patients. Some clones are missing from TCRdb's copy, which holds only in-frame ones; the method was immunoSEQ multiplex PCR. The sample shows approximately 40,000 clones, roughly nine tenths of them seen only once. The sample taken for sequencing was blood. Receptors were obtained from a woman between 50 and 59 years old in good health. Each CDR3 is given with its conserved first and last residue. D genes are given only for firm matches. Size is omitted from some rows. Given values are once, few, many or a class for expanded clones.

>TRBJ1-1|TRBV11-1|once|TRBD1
CASSSPGTGRETEAFF
TGTGCCAGCAGCTCTCCCGGGACAGGGAGAGAGACTGAAGCTTTCTTT
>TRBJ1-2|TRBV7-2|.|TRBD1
CASSPLDRVQGGYTF
TGTGCCAGCAGCCCTCTAGACAGGGTTCAAGGTGGCTACACCTTC
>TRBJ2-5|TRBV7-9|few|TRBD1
CASRTDRGYQETQYF
TGTGCCAGCAGAACGGACAGGGGGTACCAAGAGACCCAGTACTTC
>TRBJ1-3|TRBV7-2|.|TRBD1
CASSWTGTGGNTIYF
TGTGCCAGCAGCTGGACCGGGACAGGCGGAAACACCATATATTTT
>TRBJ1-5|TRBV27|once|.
CASSLKVPGSQPQHF
TGTGCCAGCAGTTTAAAGGTCCCGGGGAGTCAGCCCCAGCATTTT
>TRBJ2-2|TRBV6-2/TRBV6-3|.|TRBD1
CASSYTIGQAITGELFF
TGTGCCAGCAGTTACACGATAGGACAGGCAATCACCGGGGAGCTGTTTTTT
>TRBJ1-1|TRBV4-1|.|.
CASSQDESGGTEAFF
TGCGCCAGCAGCCAAGATGAGTCGGGGGGCACTGAAGCTTTCTTT
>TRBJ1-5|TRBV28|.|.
CASKSGHAYNQPQHF
TGTGCCAGCAAATCAGGGCACGCTTACAATCAGCCCCAGCATTTT
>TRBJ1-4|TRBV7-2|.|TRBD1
CASSSSGGANEKLFF
TGTGCCAGCAGCTCCTCAGGGGGCGCTAATGAAAAACTGTTTTTT
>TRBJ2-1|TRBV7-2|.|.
CASSFPRASTTNEQFF
TGTGCCAGCAGCTTCCCTAGAGCTAGTACAACCAATGAGCAGTTCTTC
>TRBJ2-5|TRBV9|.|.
CAGSVGPQGTQETQYF
TGTGCCGGCAGCGTCGGACCCCAGGGCACCCAGGAGACCCAGTACTTC
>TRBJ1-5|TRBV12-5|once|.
CASGSLQGYQPQHF
TGTGCTAGTGGTTCCTTACAGGGTTATCAGCCCCAGCATTTT
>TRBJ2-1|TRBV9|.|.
CASSPRLDEVNEQFF
TGTGCCAGCAGCCCTCGACTAGATGAGGTCAATGAGCAGTTCTTC
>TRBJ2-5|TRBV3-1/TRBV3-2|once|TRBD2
CASSRGLAGGPRTQYF
TGTGCCAGCAGCCGCGGACTAGCGGGGGGCCCCAGGACCCAGTACTTC
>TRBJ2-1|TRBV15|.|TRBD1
CATSRVREDRDLEFF
TGTGCCACCAGCAGAGTGCGAGAGGACAGGGACCTGGAGTTCTTC